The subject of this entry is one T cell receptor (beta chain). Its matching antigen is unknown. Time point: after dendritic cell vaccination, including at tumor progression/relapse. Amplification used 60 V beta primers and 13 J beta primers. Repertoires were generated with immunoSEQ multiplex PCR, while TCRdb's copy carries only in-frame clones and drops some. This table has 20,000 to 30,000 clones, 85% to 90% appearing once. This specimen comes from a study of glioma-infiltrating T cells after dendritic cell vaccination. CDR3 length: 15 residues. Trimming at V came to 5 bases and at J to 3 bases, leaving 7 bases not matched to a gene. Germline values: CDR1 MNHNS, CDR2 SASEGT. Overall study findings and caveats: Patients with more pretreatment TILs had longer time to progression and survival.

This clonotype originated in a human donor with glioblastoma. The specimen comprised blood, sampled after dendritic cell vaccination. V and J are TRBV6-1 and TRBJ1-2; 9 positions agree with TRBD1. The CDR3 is CASSPGQGSHYGYTF. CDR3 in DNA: TGTGCCAGCAGTCCGGGACAGGGATCTCACTATGGCTACACCTTC.